A selection of T cell receptor beta chains follows, all from one sample in a study of patients and donors after allogeneic stem cell transplantation. TCRdb re-called the RT-PCR reads with MiXCR, one entry per CDR3 protein. Of approximately 37,000 distinct CDR3 sequences listed, about 30% are singletons. Sequenced material: blood, either unsorted or a sorted T cell fraction (not recorded which). All receptors derive from a human donor who was either an allogeneic HSCT recipient or a stem cell or donor lymphocyte infusion donor (not recorded which). It is not recorded whose cells these are; they may come from a transplant donor. The CDR3 runs from the conserved cysteine through the conserved F or W. D genes are given only for firm matches. Only part of the rows carry a size: once, few, many, or a class if the clone is expanded.

DNA: TGCAGCGGGGCAGCGGGGGGGGCCCGGGAGCAGTACTTC; CDR3: CSGAAGGAREQYF; V: TRBV29-1; D: TRBD2; size: -; J: TRBJ2-7
DNA: TGTGCCAGCAGTTTATCGAGACGGGGCAATCAGCCCCAGCATTTT; CDR3: CASSLSRRGNQPQHF; V: TRBV27; D: -; size: many; J: TRBJ1-5
DNA: TGCGCCAGCAGTTCGAGTGTCCTTTCTAGGAGCTCCTACGAGCAGTACTTC; CDR3: CASSSSVLSRSSYEQYF; V: TRBV5-1; D: -; size: -; J: TRBJ2-7
DNA: TGTGCCAGTAGTACCCGGACAGGGGGCGACACCGGGGAGCTGTTTTTT; CDR3: CASSTRTGGDTGELFF; V: TRBV19; D: TRBD1; size: -; J: TRBJ2-2
DNA: TGTGCCAGCAGGGTAGGGAGGATGGGTGGCTACACCTTC; CDR3: CASRVGRMGGYTF; V: TRBV6-5; D: -; size: few; J: TRBJ1-2
DNA: TGTGCCAGCAGGAAGGCGATAAATCAGCCCCAGCATTTT; CDR3: CASRKAINQPQHF; V: TRBV27; D: -; size: few; J: TRBJ1-5
DNA: TGTGCCAGCAGTTCAGGCGGGAACTCCTACAATGAGCAGTTCTTC; CDR3: CASSSGGNSYNEQFF; V: TRBV28; D: -; size: -; J: TRBJ2-1
DNA: TGTGCCAGCAGCATCAGCCGCTCACCCCTCCACTTT; CDR3: CASSISRSPLHF; V: TRBV7-2; D: -; size: few; J: TRBJ1-6
DNA: TGCAGTGCTAAACGGGACAGGGGGCCCCAGGCCCTCCACTTT; CDR3: CSAKRDRGPQALHF; V: TRBV20-1; D: TRBD1; size: many; J: TRBJ1-6
DNA: TGCAGTGTCGGACTTTCCGGCTCTGGAAACACCATATATTTT; CDR3: CSVGLSGSGNTIYF; V: TRBV20-1; D: -; size: -; J: TRBJ1-3
DNA: TGTGCCAGCAGCCTACAGGGAGTGGGTTCATCCCTCCACTTT; CDR3: CASSLQGVGSSLHF; V: TRBV7-2; D: -; size: -; J: TRBJ1-6
DNA: TGTGCCAGCAGGGCTGCGGACAGGGGCTCTGGAAACACCATATATTTT; CDR3: CASRAADRGSGNTIYF; V: TRBV9; D: TRBD1; size: few; J: TRBJ1-3
DNA: TGTGCCAGCAGCGTCCAAAGCGGAGGCGGCACCGGGGAGCTGTTTTTT; CDR3: CASSVQSGGGTGELFF; V: TRBV7-9; D: -; size: -; J: TRBJ2-2
DNA: TGTGCCAGCAGGTCTGGTCGGGACGGAAACAAGTACTTC; CDR3: CASRSGRDGNKYF; V: TRBV6-1; D: -; size: -; J: TRBJ2-5
DNA: TGCAGTGCTGCCAGGACTAGCGGGAGGACAGATACGCAGTATTTT; CDR3: CSAARTSGRTDTQYF; V: TRBV20-1; D: TRBD2; size: once; J: TRBJ2-3
DNA: TGTGCCAACTGGGGGGCCAGCTCTGGAAACACCATATATTTT; CDR3: CANWGASSGNTIYF; V: TRBV7-9; D: -; size: few; J: TRBJ1-3
DNA: TGTGCCAGCACCCCTTTACGGAGACAGACTTTCACCGGGGAGCTGTTTTTT; CDR3: CASTPLRRQTFTGELFF; V: TRBV12-3/TRBV12-4; D: -; size: -; J: TRBJ2-2
DNA: TGCAGTTCCGGGACAGGGACCTACAATGAGCAGTTCTTC; CDR3: CSSGTGTYNEQFF; V: TRBV29-1; D: TRBD1; size: few; J: TRBJ2-1
DNA: TGCGCCACCTCAGACGGACTGTCCACCGGGGAGCTGTTTTTT; CDR3: CATSDGLSTGELFF; V: TRBV5-1; D: -; size: -; J: TRBJ2-2
DNA: TGCAGCGTTGCCAGCGGCAGGACACGCGACACCATATATTTT; CDR3: CSVASGRTRDTIYF; V: TRBV29-1; D: -; size: few; J: TRBJ1-3
DNA: TGCGCCAGCAGCCAACCCCGGGGACAGGGGGACGGCTACACCTTC; CDR3: CASSQPRGQGDGYTF; V: TRBV4-3; D: TRBD1; size: few; J: TRBJ1-2
DNA: TGCAGTGCCTGGACTAGCACGGGGGAGCTGTTTTTT; CDR3: CSAWTSTGELFF; V: TRBV20-1; D: TRBD2; size: -; J: TRBJ2-2
DNA: TGTGCCAGCAGCTTAGGGGCCAGTATCCAAGAGACCCAGTACTTC; CDR3: CASSLGASIQETQYF; V: TRBV11-3; D: -; size: -; J: TRBJ2-5
DNA: TGCGCCAGCAGCCAATTCTACAGGGGGAACTACAATGAGCAGTTCTTC; CDR3: CASSQFYRGNYNEQFF; V: TRBV4-3; D: TRBD1; size: few; J: TRBJ2-1
DNA: TGCGCCAGCAGCTTGGTCCTAGCGGGATCCAACGAGCAGTACTTC; CDR3: CASSLVLAGSNEQYF; V: TRBV5-1; D: TRBD2; size: -; J: TRBJ2-7
DNA: TGTGCCAGCAGCCCCGACAGGGGCGGAGAGACCCAGTACTTC; CDR3: CASSPDRGGETQYF; V: TRBV12-3/TRBV12-4; D: TRBD1; size: -; J: TRBJ2-5
DNA: TGTGCCAGCAGCCTCCCCCCTTCAAACATTCAGTACTTC; CDR3: CASSLPPSNIQYF; V: TRBV7-3; D: -; size: -; J: TRBJ2-4